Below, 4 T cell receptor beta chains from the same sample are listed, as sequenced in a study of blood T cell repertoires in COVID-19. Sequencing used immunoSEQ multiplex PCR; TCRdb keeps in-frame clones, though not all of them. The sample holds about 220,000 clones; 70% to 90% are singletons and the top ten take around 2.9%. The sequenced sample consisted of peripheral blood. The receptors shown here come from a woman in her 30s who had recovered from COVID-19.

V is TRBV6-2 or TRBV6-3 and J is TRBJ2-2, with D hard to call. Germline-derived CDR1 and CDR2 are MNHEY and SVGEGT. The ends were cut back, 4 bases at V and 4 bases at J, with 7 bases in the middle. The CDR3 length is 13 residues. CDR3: CASSSQFTGELFF. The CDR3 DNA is TGTGCCAGCAGTTCCCAGTTCACCGGGGAGCTGTTTTTT.

CDR3: CASSAGTGGSQPQHF. The CDR3 bases are TGTGCCAGCAGCGCCGGGACAGGGGGCAGTCAGCCCCAGCATTTT. V usage is TRBV5-6 and J usage is TRBJ1-5; 12 nucleotides align to TRBD1. The CDR3 has 15 residues. The trim removed 4 bases at V and 6 bases at J, leaving 5 bases unmatched. Looked up from germline, CDR1 is SGHDT and CDR2 is YYEEEE.

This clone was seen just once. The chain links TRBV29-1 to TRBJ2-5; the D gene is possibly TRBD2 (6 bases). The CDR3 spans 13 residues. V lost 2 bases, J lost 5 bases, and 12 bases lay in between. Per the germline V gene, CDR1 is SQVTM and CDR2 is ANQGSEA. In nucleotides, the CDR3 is TGCAGCGTTGAATGGGGAGGCAGGGAGACCCAGTACTTC. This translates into CSVEWGGRETQYF.

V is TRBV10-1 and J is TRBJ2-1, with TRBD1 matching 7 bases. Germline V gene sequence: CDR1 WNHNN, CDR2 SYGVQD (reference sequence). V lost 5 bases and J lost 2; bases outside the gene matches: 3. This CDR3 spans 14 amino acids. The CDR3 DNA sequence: TGCGCCAGCAGTCCAAGGGGGCCCTACAATGAGCAGTTCTTC. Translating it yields CASSPRGPYNEQFF.